This T cell receptor beta chain was identified during a study of cytomegalovirus exposure and HLA in healthy donors (dated by TCRdb to about 2017). In the study overall: According to a later analysis, the 120 or so validation repertoires were produced on the same platform as the approximately 690 repertoires of the first cohort. The study aimed to test whether signatures of past pathogen exposure could be identified by cataloging public T cell receptors. In addition to the first cohort of 666 subjects, a separate validation cohort of under 150 different subjects was used. To predict cytomegalovirus infection status, the study combined high-throughput TCR immunosequencing, statistical association of individual TCRs with disease status, and machine learning.

Points the paper makes about the study in general: Three of the identified cytomegalovirus-associated TCR beta chains were confirmed in vitro to be specific for cytomegalovirus antigens. A later analysis found that TCRs clustered in the first cohort also tended to co-occur in the approximately 120 validation repertoires, with 94% of cluster scores above 0. It was suggested by the authors that the approach could potentially be generalized to other disease states and immunological phenotypes. All 120 or so repertoires were used to score co-occurrence in the validation cohort in a later analysis, because that analysis had no HLA typing for the cohort. The study listed 164 TCR beta chains as associated with cytomegalovirus. Most TCR sequences were observed very rarely across donors, whereas some public TCRs were present in many individuals. The classifier was reported to diagnose cytomegalovirus status with high specificity and sensitivity in both the original and validation cohorts.

To note about this clone: There is no known antigen for this receptor. No quality values exist for individual bases; no much larger clone is one base distant.

The donors belonged to the validation cohort of 90 to 150 subjects, which was separate from the roughly 680-subject first cohort. Libraries were built with the immunoSEQ multiplex PCR assay. The original methods were these. To diagnose cytomegalovirus status from the catalog of TCR beta chain sequences, a statistical classification framework was built. Drawn from immuneACCESS, this table holds only the in-frame rearrangements with V and J called that TCRdb kept. Clones are partly lost; checked studies trace under half to an unresolved V gene and leave the rest unexplained. The V and J calls and clone size come from that table; D and trimming were worked out from the DNA. Across this sample there are some 86,000 clones, with roughly 93% seen only once. The ten largest clonotypes hold about 3.6% of the sample. The sample consisted of PBMCs. The sequence derives from a woman aged 25 to 45 in good health and CMV-seronegative.

The nucleotide sequence is given as TGTGCCAGCAGCTTCAGGGTGAACACCGGGGAGCTGTTTTTT. This encodes CASSFRVNTGELFF. The V gene is TRBV11-1 and the J gene is TRBJ2-2; tentative D gene TRBD1, with 5 bases matching. The CDR3 numbers 14 residues from cysteine through phenylalanine. Only the CDR3 DNA is retained, 42 bases long and in frame from the first base. CDR1 and CDR2, looked up from the germline V gene (reference sequence), are SGHAT and FQDESV. Cut back by 3 bases and 1 base, the V and J ends lie 6 bases apart.